Listed below are T cell receptor beta chains from one sample, sequenced in a study of blood T cell repertoires in COVID-19. Profiled with immunoSEQ multiplex PCR; TCRdb holds only in-frame clones, not every one. This table holds 150,000 to 200,000 clones, about four fifths found once. Specimen: peripheral blood. Receptors were obtained from a man in his fifties or sixties with acute or convalescent COVID-19. CDR3s include the opening cysteine and the closing phenylalanine or tryptophan. Fields, in order: D gene, V gene, J gene, clone size, CDR3 protein, CDR3 DNA. A D gene is named only where the DNA matches it firmly. Clone size is given for some rows only: seen once, a few or many times, or a class if the clone is expanded.

d_call: TRBD1
v_call: TRBV19
j_call: TRBJ1-3
clone_size: .
cdr3_aa: CASSKPQSWDRGPGVSGNTIYF
cdr3_nt: TGTGCCAGTAGTAAACCGCAATCCTGGGACAGGGGACCGGGGGTTTCTGGAAACACCATATATTTT

d_call: .
v_call: TRBV18
j_call: TRBJ1-1
clone_size: .
cdr3_aa: CASSPANTEAFF
cdr3_nt: TGTGCCAGCTCACCGGCGAACACTGAAGCTTTCTTT

d_call: .
v_call: TRBV7-3
j_call: TRBJ2-1
clone_size: .
cdr3_aa: CASSLTGSSYNEQFF
cdr3_nt: TGTGCCAGCAGCTTAACCGGGAGCTCCTACAATGAGCAGTTCTTC

d_call: .
v_call: TRBV15
j_call: TRBJ1-5
clone_size: .
cdr3_aa: CATSRIGEGYGNQPQHF
cdr3_nt: TGTGCCACCAGCAGAATCGGGGAGGGGTACGGCAATCAGCCCCAGCATTTT

d_call: .
v_call: TRBV12-3/TRBV12-4
j_call: TRBJ1-5
clone_size: .
cdr3_aa: CASSQKPGVPQHF
cdr3_nt: TGTGCCAGCAGCCAGAAACCAGGGGTGCCCCAGCATTTT

d_call: TRBD1
v_call: TRBV19
j_call: TRBJ1-2
clone_size: few
cdr3_aa: CASSANRQGHGYTF
cdr3_nt: TGTGCCAGTTCGGCCAATAGACAGGGCCATGGCTACACCTTC

d_call: .
v_call: TRBV19
j_call: TRBJ2-1
clone_size: .
cdr3_aa: CASRPGTRSNEQFF
cdr3_nt: TGTGCCAGTAGACCCGGGACACGGTCCAATGAGCAGTTCTTC

d_call: .
v_call: TRBV9
j_call: TRBJ1-2
clone_size: .
cdr3_aa: CASSLPNYGYTF
cdr3_nt: TGTGCCAGCAGCCTCCCTAACTATGGCTACACCTTC

d_call: TRBD1
v_call: TRBV19
j_call: TRBJ1-1
clone_size: .
cdr3_aa: CASGRDRGTEAFF
cdr3_nt: TGTGCCAGCGGTCGAGACAGGGGCACTGAAGCTTTCTTT

d_call: .
v_call: TRBV7-9
j_call: TRBJ1-3
clone_size: .
cdr3_aa: CASSLAGSAGNTIYF
cdr3_nt: TGTGCCAGCAGCTTAGCTGGTTCGGCTGGAAACACCATATATTTT

d_call: .
v_call: TRBV3-1/TRBV3-2
j_call: TRBJ2-2
clone_size: .
cdr3_aa: CASSQEPEGHPNTGELFF
cdr3_nt: TGTGCCAGCAGCCAAGAACCCGAGGGACACCCGAACACCGGGGAGCTGTTTTTT

d_call: .
v_call: TRBV24-1
j_call: TRBJ1-1
clone_size: once
cdr3_aa: CATSAGWNTEAFF
cdr3_nt: TGTGCCACCAGTGCGGGGTGGAACACTGAAGCTTTCTTT

d_call: .
v_call: TRBV9
j_call: TRBJ1-3
clone_size: .
cdr3_aa: CASSVEGAGNTIYF
cdr3_nt: TGTGCCAGCAGCGTAGAAGGGGCTGGAAACACCATATATTTT

d_call: TRBD2
v_call: TRBV15
j_call: TRBJ2-7
clone_size: .
cdr3_aa: CATSREGLTYEQYF
cdr3_nt: TGTGCCACCAGCAGGGAGGGACTAACGTACGAGCAGTACTTC

d_call: TRBD1
v_call: TRBV2
j_call: TRBJ2-5
clone_size: .
cdr3_aa: CASSDRTGSLETQYF
cdr3_nt: TGTGCCAGCAGTGACAGGACAGGGTCTTTGGAGACCCAGTACTTC

d_call: TRBD1
v_call: TRBV18
j_call: TRBJ1-2
clone_size: .
cdr3_aa: CASSDGQGLNGYTF
cdr3_nt: TGTGCCAGCTCGGACGGACAGGGACTTAATGGCTACACCTTC

d_call: TRBD1
v_call: TRBV7-9
j_call: TRBJ1-2
clone_size: .
cdr3_aa: CASSSLDRGDYGYTF
cdr3_nt: TGTGCCAGCAGCTCCTTAGACAGGGGCGACTATGGCTACACCTTC

d_call: TRBD2
v_call: TRBV6-4
j_call: TRBJ2-7
clone_size: .
cdr3_aa: CASSQLAGVSYEQYF
cdr3_nt: TGTGCCAGCAGCCAACTAGCGGGCGTCTCCTACGAGCAGTACTTC

d_call: .
v_call: TRBV19
j_call: TRBJ2-5
clone_size: .
cdr3_aa: CASSSDGLRVSWETQYF
cdr3_nt: TGTGCCAGTAGTAGTGATGGGCTGAGGGTTTCGTGGGAGACCCAGTACTTC

d_call: .
v_call: TRBV6-2/TRBV6-3
j_call: TRBJ2-6
clone_size: once
cdr3_aa: CASSYQVAAFPGANVLTF
cdr3_nt: TGTGCCAGCAGTTATCAGGTCGCCGCTTTCCCTGGGGCCAACGTCCTGACTTTC

d_call: .
v_call: TRBV15
j_call: TRBJ2-2
clone_size: few
cdr3_aa: CATSSTPNTGELFF
cdr3_nt: TGTGCCACCAGCAGCACACCAAACACCGGGGAGCTGTTTTTT

d_call: .
v_call: TRBV28
j_call: TRBJ2-7
clone_size: once
cdr3_aa: CASSSPGVLSYEQYF
cdr3_nt: TGTGCCAGCAGTTCCCCCGGGGTCTTATCCTACGAGCAGTACTTC

d_call: TRBD2
v_call: TRBV27
j_call: TRBJ2-3
clone_size: many
cdr3_aa: CASRPSGLISDTQYF
cdr3_nt: TGTGCCAGCAGGCCTAGCGGGTTGATTTCAGATACGCAGTATTTT

d_call: TRBD2
v_call: TRBV10-1
j_call: TRBJ2-1
clone_size: .
cdr3_aa: CASSDRTRGNEQFF
cdr3_nt: TGCGCCAGCAGTGACCGGACTAGGGGCAATGAGCAGTTCTTC

d_call: .
v_call: TRBV11-2
j_call: TRBJ2-7
clone_size: .
cdr3_aa: CASSLTGDYEQYF
cdr3_nt: TGTGCCAGCAGCTTAACGGGGGACTACGAGCAGTACTTC

d_call: .
v_call: TRBV5-1
j_call: TRBJ2-6
clone_size: .
cdr3_aa: CASSLGGSGANVLTF
cdr3_nt: TGCGCCAGCAGCTTGGGAGGGTCTGGGGCCAACGTCCTGACTTTC

d_call: TRBD1
v_call: TRBV7-2
j_call: TRBJ2-7
clone_size: .
cdr3_aa: CASSFDRGLEQYF
cdr3_nt: TGTGCCAGCAGCTTCGACAGGGGCCTCGAGCAGTACTTC

d_call: TRBD1
v_call: TRBV5-1
j_call: TRBJ1-3
clone_size: .
cdr3_aa: CASSLQGKESTIYF
cdr3_nt: TGCGCCAGCAGCTTACAGGGGAAGGAAAGCACCATATATTTT

d_call: .
v_call: TRBV7-9
j_call: TRBJ2-5
clone_size: few
cdr3_aa: CASMLYGVKETQYF
cdr3_nt: TGTGCCAGCATGCTATATGGAGTTAAAGAGACCCAGTACTTC

d_call: .
v_call: TRBV24-1
j_call: TRBJ1-2
clone_size: .
cdr3_aa: CATSDPTAGRANYGYTF
cdr3_nt: TGTGCCACCAGTGACCCAACCGCAGGCCGAGCTAACTATGGCTACACCTTC

d_call: .
v_call: TRBV6-1
j_call: TRBJ1-1
clone_size: .
cdr3_aa: CASSVPRGWIGNTEAFF
cdr3_nt: TGTGCCAGCAGTGTCCCCAGGGGATGGATCGGGAACACTGAAGCTTTCTTT

d_call: TRBD1
v_call: TRBV6-5
j_call: TRBJ1-1
clone_size: .
cdr3_aa: CASSYHAGTGATEAFF
cdr3_nt: TGTGCCAGCAGTTATCATGCCGGGACAGGGGCGACTGAAGCTTTCTTT

d_call: .
v_call: TRBV14
j_call: TRBJ2-7
clone_size: once
cdr3_aa: CASSQDPGTYEQYF
cdr3_nt: TGTGCCAGCAGCCAAGATCCAGGAACCTACGAGCAGTACTTC

d_call: .
v_call: TRBV10-3
j_call: TRBJ1-4
clone_size: .
cdr3_aa: CAISERQANEKLFF
cdr3_nt: TGTGCCATCAGTGAGAGGCAGGCGAACGAAAAACTGTTTTTT

d_call: TRBD2
v_call: TRBV7-2
j_call: TRBJ2-5
clone_size: few
cdr3_aa: CASSLSGRARETQYF
cdr3_nt: TGTGCCAGCAGCTTAAGCGGGAGGGCCAGAGAGACCCAGTACTTC

d_call: .
v_call: TRBV30
j_call: TRBJ2-3
clone_size: .
cdr3_aa: CAWSVRLAPTDTQYF
cdr3_nt: TGTGCCTGGAGTGTCAGGCTAGCGCCCACAGATACGCAGTATTTT

d_call: .
v_call: TRBV5-1
j_call: TRBJ1-1
clone_size: .
cdr3_aa: CASSLEQGEAFF
cdr3_nt: TGCGCCAGCAGCTTGGAACAGGGTGAAGCTTTCTTT

d_call: .
v_call: TRBV29-1
j_call: TRBJ1-2
clone_size: .
cdr3_aa: CSVVGQLGIYGYTF
cdr3_nt: TGCAGCGTTGTCGGACAGCTAGGTATCTATGGCTACACCTTC

d_call: TRBD1
v_call: TRBV19
j_call: TRBJ2-7
clone_size: .
cdr3_aa: CASRVSVGDRAYEQYF
cdr3_nt: TGTGCCAGTAGAGTTTCTGTGGGGGACAGGGCCTACGAGCAGTACTTC

d_call: .
v_call: TRBV7-3
j_call: TRBJ1-5
clone_size: .
cdr3_aa: CASSLGRDRPQHF
cdr3_nt: TGTGCCAGCAGCTTAGGGCGAGATAGGCCCCAGCATTTT

d_call: TRBD1
v_call: TRBV5-4
j_call: TRBJ1-6
clone_size: .
cdr3_aa: CASSLSSGGFSPLHF
cdr3_nt: TGTGCCAGCAGCTTATCCTCAGGGGGGTTTTCACCCCTCCACTTT